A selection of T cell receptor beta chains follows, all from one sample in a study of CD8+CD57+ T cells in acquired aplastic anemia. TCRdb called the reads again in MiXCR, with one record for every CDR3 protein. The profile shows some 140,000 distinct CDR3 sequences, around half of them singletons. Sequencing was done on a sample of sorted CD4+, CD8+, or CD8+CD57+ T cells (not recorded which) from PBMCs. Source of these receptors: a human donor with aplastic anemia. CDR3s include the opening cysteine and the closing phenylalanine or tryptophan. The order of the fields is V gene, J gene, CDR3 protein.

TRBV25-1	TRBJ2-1	CASSESYRGLAGAEQFF
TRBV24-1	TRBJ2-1	CATSAHRDRGQDEQFF
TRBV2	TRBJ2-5	CASRVTGQETQYF
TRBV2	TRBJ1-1	CASSQRDGDTEAFF
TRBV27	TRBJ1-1	CASSMGAEAFF
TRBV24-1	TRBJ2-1	CATAARLATNEQFF
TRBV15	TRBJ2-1	CATSRDRLARPNEQFF
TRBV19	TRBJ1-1	CASSITGTLLDTEAFF
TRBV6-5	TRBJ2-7	CASSYSSAGGDEQYF
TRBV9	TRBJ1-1	CASSVDRPPEAFF
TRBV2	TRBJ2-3	CASMISTDTQYF
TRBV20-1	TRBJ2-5	CSARDIDFQETQYF
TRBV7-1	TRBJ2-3	CASTSHADSILTTYTDTQYF
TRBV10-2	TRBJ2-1	CASSERGKEQFF
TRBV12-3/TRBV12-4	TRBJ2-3	CASSLGQGITDTQYF
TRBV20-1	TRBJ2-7	CSARAESQAGASYEQYF
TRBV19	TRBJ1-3	CASSIPGSGNTIYF
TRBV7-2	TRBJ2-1	CASSGQGVQFF
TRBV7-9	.	CASAGGQYSYEQYF
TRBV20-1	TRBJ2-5	CSAYSGGLQETQYF
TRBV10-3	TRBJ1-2	CAISPREGDGYTF
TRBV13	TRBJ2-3	CASRLSRADRDWYF
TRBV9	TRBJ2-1	CASSLTGLNNEQFF
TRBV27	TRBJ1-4	CASSQHRDLDEKLFF
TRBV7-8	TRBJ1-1	CASSRVGNTEAFF
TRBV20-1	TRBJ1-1	CSGGERTEAFF
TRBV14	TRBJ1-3	CASSQDSLGRGISGNTIYF
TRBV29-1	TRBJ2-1	CSVEGQYNEQFF
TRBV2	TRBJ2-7	CASSLGDRSSYEQYF
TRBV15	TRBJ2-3	CATSPGGTQYF
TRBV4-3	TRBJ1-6	CASSQGQGVYNSPLHF
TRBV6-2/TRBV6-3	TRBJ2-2	CASSYSATGELFF
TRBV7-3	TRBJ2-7	CASSPDRRSYEQYF
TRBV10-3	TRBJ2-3	CAISESVTAFTDTQYF